This entry is about one T cell receptor (beta chain). Its target is unknown. Germline and genes here are mouse. The read terminates 1 residue ahead of where the CDR3 ends, so the germline J gene completes it. The data stem from a study of tissue T cells after allogeneic stem cell transplantation. CDR1 is NSHNY and CDR2 is SYGAGN in the germline V gene. This CDR3 has 14 residues. V dropped 2 bases and J dropped 1 base, with 6 bases sitting between them. Regarding the study as a whole: The study did not identify alloreactive or antigen-specific tissue TCRs, and some clones might be persisting host cells. The patient cohort was small and clinically heterogeneous, with limited sampling depth. Tissue-detected TCR repertoire was only partly captured by blood and spleen T cells.

TCRdb keeps only in-frame clones here, not all; method: immunoSEQ multiplex PCR. Of about 1,300 clones in the sample, 45% to 70% were seen once. Time point given: mouse harvest day 7 after allogeneic transplant. Each mouse received 10^7 T-cell-depleted marrow cells plus 10^6 splenic CD5+ T cells by tail vein. The sample consisted of liver tissue. The TCR originated in a female BALB/c mouse given C57BL/6 T cells with graft-versus-host disease after an allogeneic hematopoietic cell transplant. This chain links TRBV13-1 with TRBJ2-2; weak D call: TRBD1 (5 bases). The DNA read from the CDR3 is TGTGCCAGCAGTGAAGGGGTAAACACCGGGCAGCTCTAC. Protein product: CASSEGVNTGQLY. The entire CDR3 is CASSEGVNTGQLYF.